Sequencing of this T cell receptor (beta chain) was carried out in a study of shared clonotypes between healthy human individuals. The assay was immunoSEQ multiplex PCR, and TCRdb's table has in-frame clones only and misses some. The sample comprises about 2.4 million clones, roughly 93% of which are singletons, and approximately 0.37% rests with the top ten. V was pared by 5 bases and J by 8 bases, with 3 bases of the junction left unmatched. The CDR3 length is 11 residues. Germline CDR1 and CDR2: DFQATT and SNEGSKA (reference sequence). The receptor was isolated from a man aged 18 to 30 in good health. Some clones in this sample may be carry-over from other donors' samples. Sequencing was done on a sample of naive CD4+ T cells from PBMCs. Noted subset: CD45RA+ positively selected. The genes are TRBV20-1 and TRBJ2-1; 7 nucleotides match TRBD2. Here the CDR3 DNA reads TGCAGTGCTCCCCTAGCGGATGAGCAGTTCTTC. This gives the protein CSAPLADEQFF.